The rows below give T cell receptor beta chains drawn from one sample of a study of shared clonotypes between healthy human individuals. Repertoires were generated with immunoSEQ multiplex PCR, while TCRdb's copy carries only in-frame clones and drops some. The sample has about 2.3 million clones; just under 95% are singletons. The specimen sequenced was naive CD4+ T cells from PBMCs. The receptor source for this set is a man younger than 30 in good health. Some clones in this sample may be carry-over from other donors' samples. The conserved cysteine and the conserved F or W are not part of the CDR3 here. Fields, in order: V gene, CDR3 length, J gene, clone size, CDR3 protein. Where a row states a size, it is once, few, many or the class of an expanded clone; other rows omit it.

v_call: TRBV4-3
cdr3_length: 13
j_call: TRBJ1-2
clone_size: NA
cdr3_aa: ASSQGDRAGYGYT

v_call: TRBV28
cdr3_length: 13
j_call: TRBJ2-3
clone_size: NA
cdr3_aa: ASSLRTSGTDTQY

v_call: TRBV5-1
cdr3_length: 14
j_call: TRBJ2-2
clone_size: few
cdr3_aa: ASSLGLAANTGELF

v_call: TRBV4-2
cdr3_length: 14
j_call: TRBJ2-6
clone_size: NA
cdr3_aa: ASSQGTGTGSGVLT

v_call: TRBV5-1
cdr3_length: 14
j_call: TRBJ2-2
clone_size: NA
cdr3_aa: ASSLAGGPYTGELF

v_call: TRBV7-2
cdr3_length: 13
j_call: TRBJ2-1
clone_size: NA
cdr3_aa: ASRFDSFSYNEQF

v_call: TRBV7-3
cdr3_length: 12
j_call: TRBJ2-5
clone_size: NA
cdr3_aa: ASSRGQGQETQY

v_call: TRBV19
cdr3_length: 16
j_call: TRBJ2-2
clone_size: NA
cdr3_aa: ASTIGLAGGRNTGELF

v_call: TRBV4-1
cdr3_length: 15
j_call: TRBJ1-5
clone_size: NA
cdr3_aa: ASSREPPPHSNQPQH

v_call: TRBV2
cdr3_length: 12
j_call: TRBJ2-3
clone_size: NA
cdr3_aa: ASGLAGGGDTQY

v_call: TRBV6-6
cdr3_length: 14
j_call: TRBJ2-3
clone_size: NA
cdr3_aa: ASSTGLADHTDTQY

v_call: TRBV7-9
cdr3_length: 11
j_call: TRBJ1-3
clone_size: NA
cdr3_aa: ANLDYSGNTIY

v_call: TRBV7-8
cdr3_length: 14
j_call: TRBJ2-3
clone_size: NA
cdr3_aa: ASSLGSGSSTDTQY

v_call: TRBV2
cdr3_length: 12
j_call: TRBJ1-5
clone_size: NA
cdr3_aa: ASSDPSSWTPQH

v_call: TRBV11-1
cdr3_length: 10
j_call: TRBJ2-5
clone_size: NA
cdr3_aa: ASRSAQETQY

v_call: TRBV7-6
cdr3_length: 12
j_call: TRBJ2-7
clone_size: NA
cdr3_aa: ASSSPRLAYEQY

v_call: TRBV27
cdr3_length: 12
j_call: TRBJ1-1
clone_size: NA
cdr3_aa: ASSLRGLHTEAF

v_call: TRBV4-2
cdr3_length: 12
j_call: TRBJ2-2
clone_size: few
cdr3_aa: ASSSRLITGELF

v_call: TRBV5-1
cdr3_length: 16
j_call: TRBJ2-2
clone_size: NA
cdr3_aa: ASSLRSGPGAGTGELF

v_call: TRBV29-1
cdr3_length: 12
j_call: TRBJ1-4
clone_size: NA
cdr3_aa: SVEDRAGGEKLF

v_call: TRBV19
cdr3_length: 10
j_call: TRBJ2-7
clone_size: NA
cdr3_aa: ATGGSIGEQY

v_call: TRBV19
cdr3_length: 13
j_call: TRBJ2-7
clone_size: NA
cdr3_aa: ASSKKGLVPYEQY

v_call: TRBV11-2
cdr3_length: 16
j_call: TRBJ1-1
clone_size: NA
cdr3_aa: ASSFRSLSRREGTEAF

v_call: TRBV30
cdr3_length: 11
j_call: TRBJ1-6
clone_size: NA
cdr3_aa: AWTRDFNSPLH

v_call: TRBV10-3
cdr3_length: 11
j_call: TRBJ2-7
clone_size: NA
cdr3_aa: AISPGQSYEQY

v_call: TRBV30
cdr3_length: 12
j_call: TRBJ2-6
clone_size: NA
cdr3_aa: AWAGGSGANVLT

v_call: TRBV11-2
cdr3_length: 10
j_call: TRBJ2-1
clone_size: NA
cdr3_aa: ASSLLAVKQF

v_call: TRBV2
cdr3_length: 10
j_call: TRBJ2-7
clone_size: NA
cdr3_aa: ASTRAGQGEH

v_call: TRBV5-1
cdr3_length: 13
j_call: TRBJ1-3
clone_size: NA
cdr3_aa: ASSYTGSSGNTIY

v_call: TRBV18
cdr3_length: 14
j_call: TRBJ1-3
clone_size: few
cdr3_aa: ASSEARTGSGNTIY

v_call: TRBV19
cdr3_length: 12
j_call: TRBJ1-2
clone_size: few
cdr3_aa: ASTPDRVAYGYT

v_call: TRBV29-1
cdr3_length: 13
j_call: TRBJ2-2
clone_size: NA
cdr3_aa: SVEDLAGNTGELF

v_call: TRBV28
cdr3_length: 11
j_call: TRBJ1-1
clone_size: NA
cdr3_aa: ASRILGTGRAF

v_call: TRBV10-3
cdr3_length: 12
j_call: TRBJ2-7
clone_size: NA
cdr3_aa: AISVAGESYEQY

v_call: TRBV28
cdr3_length: 12
j_call: TRBJ2-7
clone_size: NA
cdr3_aa: ASSSPQQAYEQY

v_call: TRBV4-1
cdr3_length: 14
j_call: TRBJ1-6
clone_size: NA
cdr3_aa: ASSQAGLSYDSPLH

v_call: TRBV9
cdr3_length: 13
j_call: TRBJ2-2
clone_size: NA
cdr3_aa: ASSTGQGATGELF

v_call: TRBV7-9
cdr3_length: 15
j_call: TRBJ2-7
clone_size: NA
cdr3_aa: ASSLFGGLAGGYEQY

v_call: TRBV18
cdr3_length: 13
j_call: TRBJ1-1
clone_size: NA
cdr3_aa: ASSSSSMLDTEAF

v_call: TRBV7-9
cdr3_length: 13
j_call: TRBJ2-2
clone_size: NA
cdr3_aa: ASSPGQFRAGELF

v_call: TRBV5-4
cdr3_length: 13
j_call: TRBJ2-3
clone_size: NA
cdr3_aa: ASSPPTGRTDTQY

v_call: TRBV28
cdr3_length: 13
j_call: TRBJ2-7
clone_size: NA
cdr3_aa: ASTGRGWSSYEQY

v_call: TRBV5-5
cdr3_length: 12
j_call: TRBJ2-7
clone_size: NA
cdr3_aa: ASSWQGGNYEQY

v_call: TRBV6-6
cdr3_length: 14
j_call: TRBJ2-1
clone_size: NA
cdr3_aa: ASSYRGTGQLDEQF

v_call: TRBV28
cdr3_length: 11
j_call: TRBJ1-1
clone_size: few
cdr3_aa: ASSTFRSTEAF

v_call: TRBV28
cdr3_length: 15
j_call: TRBJ2-6
clone_size: NA
cdr3_aa: ASSSPGTVSGANVLT

v_call: TRBV20-1
cdr3_length: 9
j_call: TRBJ2-1
clone_size: NA
cdr3_aa: SARGGNEQF

v_call: TRBV28
cdr3_length: 13
j_call: TRBJ2-7
clone_size: NA
cdr3_aa: ASSTAQGWTYEQY

v_call: TRBV7-9
cdr3_length: 12
j_call: TRBJ1-3
clone_size: NA
cdr3_aa: ASSGASGLDTIY

v_call: TRBV2
cdr3_length: 13
j_call: TRBJ2-2
clone_size: NA
cdr3_aa: ASSATGPRTGELF

v_call: TRBV10-1
cdr3_length: 14
j_call: TRBJ1-3
clone_size: NA
cdr3_aa: ASSESNRSSGNTIY

v_call: TRBV5-1
cdr3_length: 13
j_call: TRBJ2-1
clone_size: NA
cdr3_aa: ASSPQTDGDNEQF

v_call: TRBV5-1
cdr3_length: 15
j_call: TRBJ1-1
clone_size: NA
cdr3_aa: ASSLGGAGVMNTEAF

v_call: TRBV7-8
cdr3_length: 12
j_call: TRBJ1-1
clone_size: NA
cdr3_aa: ASSLGGGTTEAF

v_call: TRBV15
cdr3_length: 12
j_call: TRBJ2-7
clone_size: NA
cdr3_aa: ATSRGTGPYEQY

v_call: TRBV5-1
cdr3_length: 13
j_call: TRBJ1-3
clone_size: NA
cdr3_aa: ASSLPGKQGNTIY

v_call: TRBV25-1
cdr3_length: 13
j_call: TRBJ2-1
clone_size: NA
cdr3_aa: ASSDGQASYNEQF

v_call: TRBV7-2
cdr3_length: 12
j_call: TRBJ2-7
clone_size: NA
cdr3_aa: ASSLAEGGYEQY

v_call: TRBV5-6
cdr3_length: 14
j_call: TRBJ1-2
clone_size: NA
cdr3_aa: ASSLVGTGVFYGYT